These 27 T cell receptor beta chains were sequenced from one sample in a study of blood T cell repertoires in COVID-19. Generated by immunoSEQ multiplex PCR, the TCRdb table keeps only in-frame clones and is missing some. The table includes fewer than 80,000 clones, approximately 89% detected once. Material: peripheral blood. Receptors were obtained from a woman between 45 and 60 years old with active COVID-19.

CDR3 nucleotide sequence: TGCGCCAGCAGCCCCGCCCGAGGGCCGAATACCTACAATGAGCAGTTCTTC. The encoded protein is CASSPARGPNTYNEQFF. This rearrangement joins TRBV5-1 to TRBJ2-1; TRBD2 might be the D (5 bases). This CDR3 region has 17 residues. V lost 4 bases to trimming and J lost 2 bases, with 19 bases between them. Germline loops: CDR1 SGHRS, CDR2 YFSETQ.

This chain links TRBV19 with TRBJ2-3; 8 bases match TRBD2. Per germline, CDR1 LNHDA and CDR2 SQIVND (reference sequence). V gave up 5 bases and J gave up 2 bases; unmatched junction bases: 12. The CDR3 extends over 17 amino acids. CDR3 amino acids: CASSLGAGGYNTDTQYF. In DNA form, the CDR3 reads TGTGCCAGTAGTCTCGGGGCGGGAGGCTATAACACAGATACGCAGTATTTT.

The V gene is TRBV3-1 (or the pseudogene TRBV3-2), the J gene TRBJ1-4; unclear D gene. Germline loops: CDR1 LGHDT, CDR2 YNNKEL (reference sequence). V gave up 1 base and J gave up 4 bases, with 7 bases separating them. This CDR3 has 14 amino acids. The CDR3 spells CASSQVGLNEKLFF. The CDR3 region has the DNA TGTGCCAGCAGCCAAGTTGGACTTAATGAAAAACTGTTTTTT.

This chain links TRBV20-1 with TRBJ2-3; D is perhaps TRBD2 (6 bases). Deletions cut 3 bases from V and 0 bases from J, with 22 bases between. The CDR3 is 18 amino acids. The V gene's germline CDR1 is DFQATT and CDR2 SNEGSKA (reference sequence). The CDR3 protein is CSASGRGIREVSTDTQYF. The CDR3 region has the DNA TGCAGTGCTAGTGGCCGGGGGATTAGGGAGGTGAGCACAGATACGCAGTATTTT.

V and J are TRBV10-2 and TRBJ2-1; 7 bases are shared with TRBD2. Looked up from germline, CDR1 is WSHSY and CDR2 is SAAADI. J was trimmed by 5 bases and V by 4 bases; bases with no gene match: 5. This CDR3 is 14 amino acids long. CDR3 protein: CASSVAGLNNEQFF. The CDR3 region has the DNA TGCGCCAGCAGTGTGGCGGGACTAAACAATGAGCAGTTCTTC.

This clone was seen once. The CDR3 loop is CAWSTGVTTQYF. For the CDR3, the DNA is TGTGCCTGGAGTACAGGGGTTACTACGCAGTATTTT. This chain uses TRBV30 with TRBJ2-3, with 7 bases fitting TRBD1. Germline CDR1 and CDR2: GTSNPN and SVGIG (reference sequence). CDR3 length: 12 amino acids. J gave up 8 bases and V 2 bases, and 4 bases lay outside the gene matches.

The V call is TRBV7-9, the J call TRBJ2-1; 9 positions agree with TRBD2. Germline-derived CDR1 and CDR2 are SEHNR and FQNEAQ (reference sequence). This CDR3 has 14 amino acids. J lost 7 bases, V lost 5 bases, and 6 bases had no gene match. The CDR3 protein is CASSPGTSMNEQFF. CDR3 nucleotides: TGTGCCAGCAGCCCCGGGACTAGCATGAATGAGCAGTTCTTC.

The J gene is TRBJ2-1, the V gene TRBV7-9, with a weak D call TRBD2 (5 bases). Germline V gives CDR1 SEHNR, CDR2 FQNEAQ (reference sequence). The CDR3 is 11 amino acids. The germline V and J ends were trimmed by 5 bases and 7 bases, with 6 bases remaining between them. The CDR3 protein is CASSRENEQFF. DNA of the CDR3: TGTGCCAGCAGCCGGGAAAATGAGCAGTTCTTC.

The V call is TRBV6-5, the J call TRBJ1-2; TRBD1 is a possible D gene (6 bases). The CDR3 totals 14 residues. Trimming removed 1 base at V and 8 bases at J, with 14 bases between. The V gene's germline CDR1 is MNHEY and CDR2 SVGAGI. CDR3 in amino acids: CASSYLGARIGYTF. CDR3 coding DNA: TGTGCCAGCAGTTACTTGGGGGCGAGGATCGGCTACACCTTC.

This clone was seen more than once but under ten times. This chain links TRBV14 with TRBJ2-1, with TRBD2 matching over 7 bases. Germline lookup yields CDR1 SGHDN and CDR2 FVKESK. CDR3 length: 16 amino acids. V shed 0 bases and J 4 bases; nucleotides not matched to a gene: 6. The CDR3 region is CASSQDQLSGYNEQFF. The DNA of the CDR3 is TGTGCCAGCAGCCAAGATCAGCTTAGCGGGTACAATGAGCAGTTCTTC. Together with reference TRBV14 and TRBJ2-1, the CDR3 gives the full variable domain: EAGVTQFPSHSVIEKGQTVTLRCDPISGHDNLYWYRRVMGKEIKFLLHFVKESKQDESGMPNNRFLAERTGGTYSTLKVQPAELEDSGVYFCASSQDQLSGYNEQFFGPGTRLTVL.

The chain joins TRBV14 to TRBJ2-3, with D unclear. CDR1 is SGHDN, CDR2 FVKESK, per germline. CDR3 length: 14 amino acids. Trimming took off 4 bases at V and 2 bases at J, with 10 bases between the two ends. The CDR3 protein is CASSPVTNTDTQYF. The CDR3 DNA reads TGTGCCAGCAGCCCAGTCACGAACACAGATACGCAGTATTTT.

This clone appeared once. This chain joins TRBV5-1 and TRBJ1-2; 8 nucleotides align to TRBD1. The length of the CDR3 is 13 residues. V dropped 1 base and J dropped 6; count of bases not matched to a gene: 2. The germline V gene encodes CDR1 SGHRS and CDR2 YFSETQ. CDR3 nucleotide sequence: TGCGCCAGCAGCTTGAGACAGGGGCATGGCTACACCTTC. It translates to CASSLRQGHGYTF.

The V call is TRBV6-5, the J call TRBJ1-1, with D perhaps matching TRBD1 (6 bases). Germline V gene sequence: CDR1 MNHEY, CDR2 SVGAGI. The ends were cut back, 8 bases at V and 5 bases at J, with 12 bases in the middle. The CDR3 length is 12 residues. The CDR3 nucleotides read TGTGCCAGCGGGGGCGGCAGGACTGAAGCTTTCTTT. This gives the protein CASGGGRTEAFF.

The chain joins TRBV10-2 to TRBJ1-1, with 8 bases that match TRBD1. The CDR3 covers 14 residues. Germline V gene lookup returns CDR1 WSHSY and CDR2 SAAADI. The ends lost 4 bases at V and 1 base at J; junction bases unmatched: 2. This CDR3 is CASSVGQENTEAFF. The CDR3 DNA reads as TGCGCCAGCAGTGTGGGACAGGAGAACACTGAAGCTTTCTTT.

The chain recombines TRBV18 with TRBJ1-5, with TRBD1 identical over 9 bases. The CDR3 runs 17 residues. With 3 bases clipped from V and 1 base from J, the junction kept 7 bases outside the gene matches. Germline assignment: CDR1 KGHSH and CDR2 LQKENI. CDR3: CASSPPRTGVSNQPQHF. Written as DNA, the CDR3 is TGTGCCAGCTCACCCCCAAGGACAGGGGTAAGCAATCAGCCCCAGCATTTT.

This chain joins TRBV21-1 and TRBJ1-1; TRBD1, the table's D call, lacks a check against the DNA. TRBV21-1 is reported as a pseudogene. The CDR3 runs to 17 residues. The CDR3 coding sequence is TGTGCCAGCAGCATTGGGTCAGGCTCCCCCATGAACACTGAAGCTTTCTTT. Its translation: CASSIGSGSPMNTEAFF.

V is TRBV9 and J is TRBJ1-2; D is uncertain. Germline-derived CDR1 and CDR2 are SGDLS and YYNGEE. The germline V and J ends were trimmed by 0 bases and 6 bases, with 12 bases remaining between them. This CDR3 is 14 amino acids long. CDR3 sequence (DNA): TGTGCCAGCAGCGTAGTCGGACTGGCCGATGGCTACACCTTC. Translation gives CASSVVGLADGYTF.

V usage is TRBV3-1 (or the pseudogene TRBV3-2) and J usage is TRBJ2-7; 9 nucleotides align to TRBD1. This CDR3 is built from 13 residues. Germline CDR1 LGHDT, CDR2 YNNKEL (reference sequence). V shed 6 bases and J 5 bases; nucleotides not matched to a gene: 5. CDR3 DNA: TGTGCCAGCAGGACAGGGGGTCTCGACGAGCAGTACTTC. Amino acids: CASRTGGLDEQYF.

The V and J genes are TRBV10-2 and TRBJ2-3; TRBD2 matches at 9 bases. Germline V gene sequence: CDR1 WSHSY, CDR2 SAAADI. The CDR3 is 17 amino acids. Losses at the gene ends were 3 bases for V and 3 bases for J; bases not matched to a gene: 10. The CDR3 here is CASSDGSGSGRTDTQYF. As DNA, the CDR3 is TGCGCCAGCAGTGATGGTTCGGGTAGCGGGAGAACAGATACGCAGTATTTT.

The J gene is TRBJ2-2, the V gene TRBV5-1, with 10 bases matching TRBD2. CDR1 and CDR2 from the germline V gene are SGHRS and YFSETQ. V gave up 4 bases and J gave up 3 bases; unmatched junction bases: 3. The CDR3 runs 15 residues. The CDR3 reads CASSRGTSDTGELFF. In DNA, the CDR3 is TGCGCCAGCAGCAGGGGGACTAGCGACACCGGGGAGCTGTTTTTT.

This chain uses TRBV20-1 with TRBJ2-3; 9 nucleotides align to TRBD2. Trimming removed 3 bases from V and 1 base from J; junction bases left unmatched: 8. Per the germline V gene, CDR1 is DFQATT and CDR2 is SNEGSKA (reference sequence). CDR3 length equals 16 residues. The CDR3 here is CSASGLAGRGTDTQYF. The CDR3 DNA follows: TGCAGTGCTAGTGGTCTAGCGGGGAGGGGCACAGATACGCAGTATTTT.

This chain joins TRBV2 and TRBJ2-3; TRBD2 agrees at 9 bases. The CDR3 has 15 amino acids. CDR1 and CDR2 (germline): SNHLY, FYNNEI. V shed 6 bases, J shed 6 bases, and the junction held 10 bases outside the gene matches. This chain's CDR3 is CASRRRLADKDTQYF. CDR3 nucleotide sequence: TGTGCCAGCAGGCGTAGACTAGCGGATAAGGATACGCAGTATTTT.

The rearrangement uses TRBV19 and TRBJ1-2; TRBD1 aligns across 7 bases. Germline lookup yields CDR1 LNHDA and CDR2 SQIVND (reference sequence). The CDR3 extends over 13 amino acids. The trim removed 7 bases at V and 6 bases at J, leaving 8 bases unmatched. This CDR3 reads CASTPQGQDGYTF. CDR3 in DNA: TGTGCCAGTACCCCACAGGGGCAGGATGGCTACACCTTC.

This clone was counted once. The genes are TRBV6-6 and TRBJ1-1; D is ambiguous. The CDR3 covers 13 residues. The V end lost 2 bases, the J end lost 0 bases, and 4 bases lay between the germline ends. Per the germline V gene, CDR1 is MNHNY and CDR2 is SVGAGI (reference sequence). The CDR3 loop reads CASSYVVNTEAFF. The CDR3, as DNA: TGTGCCAGCAGTTACGTAGTGAACACTGAAGCTTTCTTT.

The CDR3 sequence: CASSLDRDNSPLHF. CDR3 DNA: TGTGCCAGCAGTCTCGACAGGGACAATTCACCCCTCCACTTT. V gene TRBV27 combines with J gene TRBJ1-6, with 7 bases identical to TRBD1. Trimming at V came to 5 bases and at J to 7 bases, leaving 5 bases not matched to a gene. This CDR3 comprises 14 residues. Germline V gene sequence: CDR1 MNHEY, CDR2 SMNVEV (reference sequence).

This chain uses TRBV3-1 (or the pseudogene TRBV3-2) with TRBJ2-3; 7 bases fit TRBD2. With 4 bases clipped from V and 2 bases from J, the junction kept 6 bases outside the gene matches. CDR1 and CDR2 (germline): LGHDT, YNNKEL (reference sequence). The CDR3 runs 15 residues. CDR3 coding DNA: TGTGCCAGCAGCCCCCCGGGAGGTCCCACAGATACGCAGTATTTT. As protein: CASSPPGGPTDTQYF.

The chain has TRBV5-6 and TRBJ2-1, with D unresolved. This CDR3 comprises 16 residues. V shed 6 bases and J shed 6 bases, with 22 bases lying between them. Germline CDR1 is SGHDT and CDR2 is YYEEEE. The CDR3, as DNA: TGTGCCAGCACCTTCGCCGGTGTATACTTGCTCAATGAGCAGTTCTTC. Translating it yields CASTFAGVYLLNEQFF.